Within the sample, the clone carrying this T cell receptor (beta chain) is medium-sized. Per the germline V gene, CDR1 is SEHNR and CDR2 is FQNEAQ (reference sequence). The V and J ends lost 4 bases and 5 bases respectively, with 23 bases between them. The CDR3 runs to 17 residues. Clones were read by immunoSEQ multiplex PCR, and TCRdb kept only the in-frame ones, dropping some. The sample includes approximately 72,000 clones, 80% to 90% of them seen just once. These data come from a study of neoadjuvant anti-PD-1 for oral cavity cancer. The clonotype was recovered from a person aged 35-80 years with oral cavity squamous cell carcinoma. The chain joins TRBV7-9 to TRBJ1-1; perhaps TRBD1 as D (5 bases). Sequencing used PBMCs, obtained before nivolumab (anti-PD-1) treatment. CDR3 amino acids: CASSYPDPVGTDTEAFF. The CDR3 nucleotides are TGTGCCAGCAGCTATCCGGACCCGGTCGGGACTGATACTGAAGCTTTCTTT.